Sequencing of this T cell receptor (beta chain) was carried out in a study of shared clonotypes between healthy human individuals. Regarding the study as a whole: Estimated clonotype richness was generally higher in naive than memory subsets.

This clone has only one observation. As yet, its antigen is unknown. Per the original methods: Junction-only immunoSEQ sequences carried no quality scores, so filtering differed. The repertoire was sequenced with immunoSEQ multiplex PCR; TCRdb's copy has only in-frame clones and lacks some. The V and J calls and clone size are taken from that table; D and trimming were inferred from the DNA. Seen here are more than 500,000 clones, 85% to 95% observed once, and the top ten hold over 0.1%. CD8 cells classed as naive were CD45RO-negative and positively selected for CCR7, excluding terminally differentiated effector memory CD45RA+ cells. The CDR3 runs 16 residues. Germline CDR1 SGHVS, CDR2 FQNEAQ. The V gene lost 5 bases and the J gene lost 4 bases, with 17 bases spanning the gap.

This clonotype was sampled from a woman in her thirties in good health. The chain combines TRBV7-8 with TRBJ1-4; D unclear. The specimen was naive CD8+ T cells sorted from blood. This CDR3 is CASSLNPWTVNEKLFF. CDR3 coding DNA: TGTGCCAGCAGCCTCAATCCCTGGACGGTTAATGAAAAACTGTTTTTT.